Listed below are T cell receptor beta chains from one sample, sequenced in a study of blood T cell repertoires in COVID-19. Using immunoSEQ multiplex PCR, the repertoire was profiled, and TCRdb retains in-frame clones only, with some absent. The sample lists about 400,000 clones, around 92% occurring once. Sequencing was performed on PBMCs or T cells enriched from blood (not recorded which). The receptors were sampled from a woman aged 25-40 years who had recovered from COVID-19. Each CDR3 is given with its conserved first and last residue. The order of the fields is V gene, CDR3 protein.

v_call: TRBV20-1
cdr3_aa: CRGQANTEAFF

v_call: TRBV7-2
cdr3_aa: CASSLTSALSGNTIYF

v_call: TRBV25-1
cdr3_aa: CASSVISGQGMNTEAFF

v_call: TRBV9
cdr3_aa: CASSAEQGYNSPLHF

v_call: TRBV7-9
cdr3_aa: CASSLGTAGWGNYGYTF

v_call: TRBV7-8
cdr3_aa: CASSLGATFYGYTF

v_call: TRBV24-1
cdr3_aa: CATSEGGDGPQHF

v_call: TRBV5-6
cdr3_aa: CASSLGQGNLNQPQHF

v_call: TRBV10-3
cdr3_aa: CAISAGQGTNTGELFF

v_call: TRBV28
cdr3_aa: CASSDNGVFSGNTIYF

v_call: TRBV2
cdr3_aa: CASRAGGGYTF

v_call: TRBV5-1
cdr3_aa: CASRSGTGVGYEKLFF

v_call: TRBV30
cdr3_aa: CAWSGTSGGAGVEQFF

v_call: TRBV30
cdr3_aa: CAWSDYRGLVSPPEQYF

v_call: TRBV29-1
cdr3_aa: CSARVGNTIYF

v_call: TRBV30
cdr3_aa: CAWSDESGANVLTF

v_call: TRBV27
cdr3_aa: CASSLFGQSNQPQHF

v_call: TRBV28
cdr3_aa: CASTPPGGRNSPLHF

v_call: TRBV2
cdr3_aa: CASSETTSRTGITFF

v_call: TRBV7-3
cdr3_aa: CASSLNIQETQYF

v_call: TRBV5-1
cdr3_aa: CASSSPGVYGYTF

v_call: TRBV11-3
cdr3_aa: CASSSRGYGTEDTGELFF

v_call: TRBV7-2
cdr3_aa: CASSLSTDNTEAFF

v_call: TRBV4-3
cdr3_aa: CASSQTREDTEAFF

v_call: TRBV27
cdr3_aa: CASSLAGPGELFF

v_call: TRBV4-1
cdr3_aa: CASSQVLTGNQPQHF

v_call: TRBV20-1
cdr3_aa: CSARQGHGYTF

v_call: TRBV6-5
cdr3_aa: CASSRTESYEQYF

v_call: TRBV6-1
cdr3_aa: CASSEAGEPTDTQYF

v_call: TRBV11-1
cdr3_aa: CASSFGVDEQYF

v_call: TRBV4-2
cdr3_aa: CASSQDVAAAGELFF

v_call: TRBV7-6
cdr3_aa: CASTKGLAGDTQYF

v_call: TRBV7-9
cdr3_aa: CASSRTWTGMNTEAFF

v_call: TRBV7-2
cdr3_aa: CASSLAPSNTEAFF

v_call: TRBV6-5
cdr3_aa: CASKGHAGGSPLHF

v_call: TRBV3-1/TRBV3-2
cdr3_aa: CASSQVVSASYEQYF

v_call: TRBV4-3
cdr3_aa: CASSQVVGQFREQYF

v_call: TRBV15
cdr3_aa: CATRGTGGAGANVLTF

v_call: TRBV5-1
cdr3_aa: CASSLTGVGEQFF

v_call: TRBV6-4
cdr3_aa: CASSATGVSPLHF

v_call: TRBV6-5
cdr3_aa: CASSSDSEEYGYTF

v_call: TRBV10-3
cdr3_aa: CAISDLRENTEAFF

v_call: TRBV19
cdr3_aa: CASIGSLRGELFF

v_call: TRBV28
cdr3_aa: CASRGAGTSNQPQHF

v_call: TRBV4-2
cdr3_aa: CASSRGLAGLQETQYF

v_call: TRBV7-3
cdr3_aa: CASSPDSNGGYTF

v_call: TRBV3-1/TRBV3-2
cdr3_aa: CASSQGTGGETQYF

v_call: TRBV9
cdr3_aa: CASSVGIGSSGGPNEQFF

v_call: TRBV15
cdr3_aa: CATRQIWTGGRYGYTF

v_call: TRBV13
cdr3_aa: CASSPRGGARTSTDTQYF

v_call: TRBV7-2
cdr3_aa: CASSFDRVNPPLHF

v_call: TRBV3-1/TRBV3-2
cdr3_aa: CASSQYRGMGNTIYF

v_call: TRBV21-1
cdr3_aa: CASTRLASNEQFF

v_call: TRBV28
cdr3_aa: CASSFGLAGNNEQFF

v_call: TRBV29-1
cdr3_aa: CSVEVSGGVSEQFF

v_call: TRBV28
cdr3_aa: CASSLLAGNSYEQYF

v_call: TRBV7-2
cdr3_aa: CASSGDTNSYEQYF